The clone carrying this TCR beta chain is a singleton in its sample. The antigen is not known. Donors consisted of healthy bone marrow donors. These data are taken from a study of cytomegalovirus exposure and HLA in healthy donors. Study-level results: As a later analysis revealed, the rate of TCR association differed by HLA locus, with DRB1 most and HLA-C fewest.

This CDR3 contains 20 residues. CDR1 and CDR2 (germline): SGHRS, YFSETQ. V gave up 0 bases and J gave up 13 bases; unmatched junction bases: 25. Both 60 Vbeta primers and 13 Jbeta primers went into the PCR. Sequenced by immunoSEQ multiplex PCR; TCRdb stores in-frame clones only, minus some. The sample holds roughly 180,000 clones, about three quarters seen once. This clonotype was obtained from a woman between 55 and 75 years old in good health and CMV-seropositive. Sequencing input: PBMCs. The gene calls are TRBV5-1 and TRBJ2-5; 12 bases line up with TRBD2. CDR3 residues: CASSLALSASGGARSSARYF. The CDR3 bases are TGCGCCAGCAGCTTGGCCTTAAGTGCTAGCGGGGGGGCCCGATCTTCCGCTCGGTACTTC.